This entry lists 5 T cell receptor beta chains sequenced from one sample in a study of T cell changes during pregnancy in multiple sclerosis. Sequencing used immunoSEQ multiplex PCR; TCRdb keeps in-frame clones, though not all of them. This table holds 60,000 to 70,000 clones, roughly 90% found once. The sequences come from peripheral blood, collected in the second trimester of pregnancy. All receptors derive from a female donor in good health, enrolled as a control in a pregnancy study.

The chain combines TRBV7-2 with TRBJ2-3, with 14 positions matching TRBD2. CDR3 size: 17 residues. Germline CDR1 is SGHTA and CDR2 is FQGNSA. The J segment lost 4 bases and the V segment lost 1 base, leaving 4 bases of the junction unmatched. The CDR3 nucleotides read TGTGCCAGCAGCTTAGTGGGGACTAGCGGGAGCCCAGATACGCAGTATTTT. It translates to CASSLVGTSGSPDTQYF.

The rearrangement joins TRBV7-8 to TRBJ1-4; the D gene is possibly TRBD1 (6 bases). The CDR3 has 15 amino acids. V was trimmed by 1 base and J by 8 bases, leaving 14 bases between them. CDR1 is SGHVS and CDR2 is FQNEAQ in the germline V gene. The CDR3 protein is CASSLVGALEEKLFF. The DNA for the CDR3 is TGTGCCAGCAGCTTAGTGGGGGCGCTGGAAGAAAAACTGTTTTTT.

The genes are TRBV2 and TRBJ1-2; weak D call: TRBD1 (6 bases). This CDR3 comprises 16 residues. Germline lookup yields CDR1 SNHLY and CDR2 FYNNEI. The V end lost 0 bases, the J end lost 0 bases, and 11 bases lay between the germline ends. The CDR3 nucleotides read TGTGCCAGCAGTGAAGCGGGGGCGGGGGCTAACTATGGCTACACCTTC. Translation: CASSEAGAGANYGYTF. Using reference TRBV2 and TRBJ1-2 for the parts outside the CDR3, the full variable domain is EPEVTQTPSHQVTQMGQEVILRCVPISNHLYFYWYRQILGQKVEFLVSFYNNEISEKSEIFDDQFSVERPDGSNFTLKIRSTKLEDSAMYFCASSEAGAGANYGYTFGSGTRLTVV.

The chain carries TRBV4-2 and TRBJ2-1, with TRBD2 matching over 9 bases. The V gene's germline CDR1 is LGHNA and CDR2 YNFKEQ. The ends lost 1 base at V and 7 bases at J; junction bases unmatched: 5. The CDR3 consists of 15 residues. DNA of the CDR3: TGTGCCAGCAGCCAAGGAGCTAGCGGGAATAATGAGCAGTTCTTC. Protein: CASSQGASGNNEQFF.

The DNA for the CDR3 is TGTGCCAGCAGTGAAGGTCAGAACTATGGCTACACCTTC. Its translation: CASSEGQNYGYTF. The J gene is TRBJ1-2, the V gene TRBV2; no firm D call. CDR3 length: 13 residues. CDR1 is SNHLY, CDR2 FYNNEI, per germline. V dropped 1 base and J dropped 2 bases, with 5 bases sitting between them.